This T cell receptor (beta chain) was identified during a study of shared clonotypes between healthy human individuals. The CDR3 runs 11 residues. Trimming took 4 bases from V and 7 from J, leaving 8 bases between them. The germline V gene has CDR1 SGHAT and CDR2 FQNNGV. Once extracted for a subset, genomic DNA was divided evenly among several immunoSEQ plates. Profiling relied on immunoSEQ multiplex PCR, and the TCRdb table lists in-frame clones only, not all of them. The sample holds some 1 million clones, approximately 70% seen once. Material: memory CD4+ T cells sorted from blood. The subset: CD45RA-negative fraction. The V and J genes are TRBV11-2 and TRBJ2-7; no definite D call. This receptor was taken from a man younger than 35 in good health. The CDR3: CASSSPGEQYF. The CDR3 nucleotides are TGTGCCAGCAGCTCTCCCGGTGAGCAGTACTTC.